The T cell receptor beta chain described here comes from a study of T cell responses to AZD1222 COVID-19 vaccine (dated by TCRdb to about 2021). As for the study more broadly: TCR sequencing was performed for fewer than 250 trial participants, of whom about 200 were given two doses of AZD1222 and about 25 were given two doses of MenACWY control vaccine. Trial participants were enrolled by age into 18-55, 56-69 and 70-plus year subgroups, with about 150, 28 and 57 TCR-sequenced participants respectively. Broader findings and caveats from the paper: Because no day 14 peak-response samples were available, repertoires were characterized only after the peak T cell response. The whole spike protein was spanned by vaccine-associated CD4 TCRs, and dominant responses were seen in regions 160-218 and 743-854. Most participants were white British and females outnumbered males, and the authors suggested that clonal diversity may have been underestimated. The 56-69-year group was small, and its depth increase did not reach significance, likely because of low power. Spike-specific TCR breadth and depth rose significantly after two AZD1222 doses compared with day 0 and with MenACWY recipients. Only five or six AZD1222 recipients were SARS-CoV-2 seropositive at baseline, limiting conclusions about previously exposed vaccinees. Epitopes outside the regions mutated in the B.1.351 and B.1.1.7 variants were reportedly recognized by nearly half of the unique spike-specific TCRs.

The CDR3 covers 12 residues, taking in both the cysteine and the phenylalanine. Left in the record is the CDR3 DNA by itself, 36 bases read in frame from the first base. From the germline V gene, CDR1 is KGHSH and CDR2 is LQKENI. V is pared back by 4 bases and J by 2 bases, with 6 bases lying between the germline termini. Note on this clone: Its target antigen remains unknown. The sample holds no much larger clone one base away, and base qualities are not on file.

The time point label, read with the paper, signifies: baseline before first vaccination. The intended sense of this specimen's treatment or condition label: meningococcal conjugate vaccine given as trial control. Vaccinee samples were obtained from the UK trials COV001 and COV002, which included a single-blind randomized controlled phase 2/3 trial of AZD1222 (ChAdOx1 nCoV-19) in healthy adults. For TCRbeta chain sequencing, PBMC samples from trial participants were taken at day 0 and at day 28 after the second dose. The CDR3 regions of human TCRbeta chains were subjected to immunosequencing. The paper's processing steps were these. TCRs in the repertoires were compared against a reference library of SARS-CoV-2-specific TCRs that had been generated with the MIRA antigen-specificity platform. Breadth was defined as the fraction of unique TCRs that were SARS-CoV-2-associated. Depth was defined as the fraction of total T cells that were SARS-CoV-2-associated. Using the MIRA data, each spike-specific TCR was mapped to the spike region that the TCR reacts to and placed in a CD4 or CD8 class. Log10-transformed breadth and depth values were compared by one-way ANOVA with Sidak's multiple comparisons tests. TCRdb retrieved this table from immuneACCESS and kept in-frame rearrangements only. Not all clones are present; in checked studies, unresolved V genes account for under half, and no reason is known for the remainder. The V and J calls and clone size were taken over from that table, and D and trimming were inferred from the DNA. The sample table lists 50,000 to 85,000 clones, 70% to 80% of them with a count of one. Of the sample, around 25% falls within the top ten clones.

The V and J segments used are TRBV18 and TRBJ2-7; the D gene is unclear. Material: peripheral blood, obtained on day 0 of MenACWY control vaccination. This sequence originates from an adult in good health. The CDR3 protein is CASSRETYEQYF. The sequence in DNA is TGTGCCAGCTCACGGGAAACCTACGAGCAGTACTTC.